A selection of T cell receptor beta chains follows, all from one sample in a study of glioma-infiltrating T cells after dendritic cell vaccination. Here immunoSEQ multiplex PCR was the method, and the copy in TCRdb shows in-frame clones only, minus some. The table lists tens of thousands of clones, around nine tenths of them singletons. The sample in question was blood, obtained after dendritic cell vaccination. These receptors all stem from a human donor with glioblastoma. CDR3s include the opening cysteine and the closing phenylalanine or tryptophan. A D gene is named only where the DNA matches it firmly. Rows may omit the clone size; those that give it use once, few, many or a size class.

NA | NA | TRBJ2-3 | TRBV29-1 | TGCAGCGTTCTGGGCTGGGGCACAGATACGCAGTATTTT | CSVLGWGTDTQYF
NA | TRBD1 | TRBJ2-1 | TRBV11-2 | TGTGCCAGCAGCCCGGGACAGGGCGCCTACAATGAGCAGTTCTTC | CASSPGQGAYNEQFF
once | TRBD1 | TRBJ1-4 | TRBV5-8 | TGTGCCAGCAGCTCGGGACAGCCCCTTGGGGAAAAACTGTTTTTT | CASSSGQPLGEKLFF
once | NA | TRBJ1-1 | TRBV5-6 | TGTGCCAGCAGCTTCCAGGGTACTGAAGCTTTCTTT | CASSFQGTEAFF
NA | TRBD2 | TRBJ2-1 | TRBV15 | TGTGCCACCAGCAGATCGGGGACTAGCGGGAGGTATGATGAGCAGTTCTTC | CATSRSGTSGRYDEQFF
NA | NA | TRBJ1-2 | TRBV5-1 | TGCGCCAGCAGCTTTCAAGGGGATGGCTACACCTTC | CASSFQGDGYTF
NA | TRBD2 | TRBJ2-6 | TRBV7-9 | TGTGCCAGCAGTCGACAAGTTGGGGGGGCTGGGGCCAACGTCCTGACTTTC | CASSRQVGGAGANVLTF
NA | NA | TRBJ2-1 | TRBV7-8 | TGTGCCAGCAGCTTAGAGTCCCCGAGGCCCTACAATGAGCAGTTCTTC | CASSLESPRPYNEQFF
NA | TRBD1 | TRBJ1-2 | TRBV4-1 | TGCGCCAGCAGTAAACTCGAGGGACAGGTGCCGAATGGCTACACCTTC | CASSKLEGQVPNGYTF
once | NA | TRBJ1-5 | TRBV27 | TGTGCCAGCAGTTTACAACCCCCCCCGGCAGGGAATCAGCCCCAGCATTTT | CASSLQPPPAGNQPQHF
NA | NA | TRBJ2-7 | TRBV7-9 | TGTGCCAGCACTCCCCCGGGAAGGACCGAGCAGTACTTC | CASTPPGRTEQYF
NA | NA | TRBJ2-5 | TRBV5-8 | TGTGCCAGCAGCTACTACCAAGAGACCCAGTACTTC | CASSYYQETQYF
once | TRBD2 | TRBJ2-3 | TRBV11-3 | TGTGCCAGCAGTTCGTATCGGACTAGCGGGATAACAGATACGCAGTATTTT | CASSSYRTSGITDTQYF
once | NA | TRBJ2-2 | TRBV2 | TGTGCCAGCTATCAATTCCCCACGGGGGTCGCCGGGGAGCTGTTTTTT | CASYQFPTGVAGELFF
once | TRBD2 | TRBJ2-1 | TRBV11-2 | TGTGCCAGCAGCTTAGTTAAACTAGCGGGGATCAATGAGCAGTTCTTC | CASSLVKLAGINEQFF
NA | NA | TRBJ1-3 | TRBV5-4 | TGTGCCAGCAGCTCCCAGCCGGGACATGACGAAAACACCATATATTTT | CASSSQPGHDENTIYF
NA | NA | TRBJ2-7 | TRBV27 | TGTGCCAGCAGTTTATCGAACAGGGCAGGAGACTACGAGCAGTACTTC | CASSLSNRAGDYEQYF
once | NA | TRBJ2-7 | TRBV5-1 | TGCGCCAGCAGCGGGAGTACCTACGAGCAGTACTTC | CASSGSTYEQYF
NA | NA | TRBJ1-4 | TRBV28 | TGTGCCAGCAGTTTGGGGGAGGAGAAAAAACTGTTTTTT | CASSLGEEKKLFF
NA | NA | TRBJ2-7 | TRBV27 | TGTGCCAGCAGCCCCGCTCGCAGGGGTGATTTGACCTACGAGCAGTACTTC | CASSPARRGDLTYEQYF
NA | TRBD1 | TRBJ1-1 | TRBV7-8 | TGTGCCAGCAGCCCTTACTGGACAGGGGGCATGAACACTGAAGCTTTCTTT | CASSPYWTGGMNTEAFF
NA | NA | TRBJ2-1 | TRBV19 | TGTGCCAGTAGTATAGACCTTGGCCTCTCCTACAATGAGCAGTTCTTC | CASSIDLGLSYNEQFF
NA | NA | TRBJ2-7 | TRBV5-1 | TGCGCCAGCAGCTTGACAGGGCCCTCTTCCGAGCAGTACTTC | CASSLTGPSSEQYF
NA | NA | TRBJ2-7 | TRBV6-5 | TGTGCCAGCAGCCGAGACAGCTACGAGCAGTACTTC | CASSRDSYEQYF
NA | NA | TRBJ1-3 | TRBV18 | TGTGCCAGCTCACCAGGGCTTCTCGACTCTGGAAACACCATATATTTT | CASSPGLLDSGNTIYF
NA | NA | TRBJ2-3 | TRBV6-1 | TGTGCCAGCAGTGAATGGTACAGGGTAAGCACAGATACGCAGTATTTT | CASSEWYRVSTDTQYF
NA | TRBD2 | TRBJ2-3 | TRBV7-7 | TGTGCTAGCAGCATTGTAGCGGGAGATACGCAGTATTTT | CASSIVAGDTQYF
NA | TRBD1 | TRBJ2-7 | TRBV2 | TGTGCCAGCAGCCGCGGGACAGGGGAAGGATACGAGCAGTACTTC | CASSRGTGEGYEQYF
once | NA | TRBJ2-3 | TRBV18 | TGTGCCAGCTCACCACCAGGGGATGGGACAGATACGCAGTATTTT | CASSPPGDGTDTQYF
NA | NA | TRBJ2-7 | TRBV7-8 | TGTGCCAGCAGCTTAGTTACTGGTACCTACGAGCAGTACTTC | CASSLVTGTYEQYF
NA | NA | TRBJ1-4 | TRBV10-1 | TGCGCCAGCAGTGGACAGCCTAATGAAAAACTGTTTTTT | CASSGQPNEKLFF
once | TRBD1 | TRBJ2-5 | TRBV5-1 | TGCGCCAGCAGCGGACAGGGTGAGACCCAGTACTTC | CASSGQGETQYF
few | TRBD1 | TRBJ2-7 | TRBV6-6 | TGTGCCAGCAGTCCTTCGGACAGGGGCAGCTCCTACGAGCAGTACTTC | CASSPSDRGSSYEQYF
NA | NA | TRBJ2-5 | TRBV19 | TGTGCCAGCGCACCGGGAGCGGAGACCCAGTACTTC | CASAPGAETQYF
NA | NA | TRBJ1-4 | TRBV14 | TGTGCCAGCAGCCCACGAGGAGGTAATGAAAAACTGTTTTTT | CASSPRGGNEKLFF
NA | NA | TRBJ2-2 | TRBV21-1 | TGTGCCAGCAGCAAAATTCCCCCGGGGGAGAGGGCCGGGGGCACCGGGGAGCTGTTTTTT | CASSKIPPGERAGGTGELFF
NA | NA | TRBJ1-1 | TRBV29-1 | TGCAGCGTTGAAGATCGGCGGGGTGGCACTGAAGCTTTCTTT | CSVEDRRGGTEAFF
NA | TRBD2 | TRBJ2-5 | TRBV15 | TGTGCCACCAGCAGAGATCTGCGGGAGGCGGGCCAAGAGACCCAGTACTTC | CATSRDLREAGQETQYF
NA | NA | TRBJ2-7 | TRBV2 | TGTGCCAGCAGGGGGGGAAGGGACAGTGCGTACGAGCAGTACTTC | CASRGGRDSAYEQYF
once | NA | TRBJ1-2 | TRBV11-3 | TGTGCCAGCAGCCCCCGACAGAAGGATGGCTACACCTTC | CASSPRQKDGYTF
once | TRBD2 | TRBJ2-2 | TRBV19 | TGTGCCAGTAGTACATTAGCTAGCGGGAGTGACACCGGGGAGCTGTTTTTT | CASSTLASGSDTGELFF
NA | NA | TRBJ1-1 | TRBV11-3 | TGTGCCAGCAGCTTAGATCTCGGTGAAGCTTTCTTT | CASSLDLGEAFF
once | NA | TRBJ2-3 | TRBV28 | TGTGCCAGCAGTCTTTCCCCCCCTGGGCGCACCACCAGAGATACGCAGTATTTT | CASSLSPPGRTTRDTQYF
once | NA | TRBJ2-1 | TRBV25-1 | TGTGCCAGCAGGCCGAGCTCCTACAATGAGCAGTTCTTC | CASRPSSYNEQFF
NA | TRBD1 | TRBJ2-2 | TRBV10-2 | TGCGCCAGCAGACAGGGGGCGAACACCGGGGAGCTGTTTTTT | CASRQGANTGELFF
NA | NA | TRBJ1-1 | TRBV5-1 | TGCGCCAGCAGCTTGGACAGCTCTAACACTGAAGCTTTCTTT | CASSLDSSNTEAFF
NA | TRBD2 | TRBJ2-2 | TRBV4-1 | TGCGCCAGCAGCATTCGGGGGGTTGGGAACACCGGGGAGCTGTTTTTT | CASSIRGVGNTGELFF
NA | NA | TRBJ1-6 | TRBV5-6 | TGTGCCAGCAGCAGAAGATGGGCTTCACCCCTCCACTTT | CASSRRWASPLHF
NA | TRBD1 | TRBJ2-7 | TRBV6-5 | TGTGCCAGCAGACCCGGACAGGGCTCCTACGAGCAGTACTTC | CASRPGQGSYEQYF
NA | NA | TRBJ2-7 | TRBV15 | TGTGCCACCAGCAGAGGATTACAAGGGGGCGAGCAGTACTTC | CATSRGLQGGEQYF
NA | NA | TRBJ2-1 | TRBV4-1 | TGCGCCAGCAGCCACGGAAGAGGGCCATACAATGAGCAGTTCTTC | CASSHGRGPYNEQFF
NA | TRBD2 | TRBJ2-5 | TRBV9 | TGTGCCAGCACTCTTGGGGGGGAGGTCCCAGAGACCCAGTACTTC | CASTLGGEVPETQYF
NA | NA | TRBJ2-2 | TRBV5-1 | TGCGCCAGCAGCTTGCAGGGTACCGGGGAGCTGTTTTTT | CASSLQGTGELFF